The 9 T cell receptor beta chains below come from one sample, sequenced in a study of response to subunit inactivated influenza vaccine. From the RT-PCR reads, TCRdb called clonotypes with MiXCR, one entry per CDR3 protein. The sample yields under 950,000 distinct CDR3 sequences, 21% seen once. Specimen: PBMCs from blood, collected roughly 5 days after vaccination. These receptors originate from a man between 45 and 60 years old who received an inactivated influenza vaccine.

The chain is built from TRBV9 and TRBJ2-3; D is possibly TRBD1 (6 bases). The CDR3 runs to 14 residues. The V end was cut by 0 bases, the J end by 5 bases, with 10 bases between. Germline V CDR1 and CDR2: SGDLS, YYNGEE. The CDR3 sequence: CASSVGGGLDTQYF. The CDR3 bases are TGTGCCAGCAGCGTAGGAGGGGGTCTAGATACGCAGTATTTT.

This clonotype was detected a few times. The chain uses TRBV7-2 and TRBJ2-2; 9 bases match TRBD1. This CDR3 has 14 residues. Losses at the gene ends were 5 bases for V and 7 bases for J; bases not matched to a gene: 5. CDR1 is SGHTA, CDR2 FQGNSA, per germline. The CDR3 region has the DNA TGTGCCAGCAGCCCCAGACAGGGGGTCGGGGAGCTGTTTTTT. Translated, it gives CASSPRQGVGELFF.

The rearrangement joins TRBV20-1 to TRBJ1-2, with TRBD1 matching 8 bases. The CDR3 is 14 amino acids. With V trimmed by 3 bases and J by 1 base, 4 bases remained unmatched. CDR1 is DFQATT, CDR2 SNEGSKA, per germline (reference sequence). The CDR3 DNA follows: TGCAGTGCTAGCGGACAGGGCGATAACTATGGCTACACCTTC. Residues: CSASGQGDNYGYTF.

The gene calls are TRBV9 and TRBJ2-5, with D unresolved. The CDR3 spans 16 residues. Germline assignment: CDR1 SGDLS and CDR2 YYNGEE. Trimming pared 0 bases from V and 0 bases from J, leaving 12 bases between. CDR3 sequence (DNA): TGTGCCAGCAGCGTAGTTGGGATGTGGGACCAAGAGACCCAGTACTTC. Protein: CASSVVGMWDQETQYF.

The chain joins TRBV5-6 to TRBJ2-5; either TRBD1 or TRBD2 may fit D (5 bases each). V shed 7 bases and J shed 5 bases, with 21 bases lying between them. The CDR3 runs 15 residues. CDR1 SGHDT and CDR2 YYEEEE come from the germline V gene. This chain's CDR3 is CASQLPGTGMETQYF. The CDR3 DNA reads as TGTGCCAGCCAGCTTCCCGGGACGGGGATGGAGACCCAGTACTTC.

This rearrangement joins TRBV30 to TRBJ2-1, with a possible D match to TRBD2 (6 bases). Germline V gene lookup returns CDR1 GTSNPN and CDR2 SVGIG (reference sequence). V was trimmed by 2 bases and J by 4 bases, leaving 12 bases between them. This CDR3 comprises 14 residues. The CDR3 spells CAWSPGTQYNEQFF. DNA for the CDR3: TGTGCCTGGAGTCCCGGGACTCAGTACAATGAGCAGTTCTTC. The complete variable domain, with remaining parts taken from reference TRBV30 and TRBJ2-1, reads SQTIHQWPATLVQPVGSPLSLECTVEGTSNPNLYWYRQAAGRGLQLLFYSVGIGQISSEVPQNLSASRPQDRQFILSSKKLLLSDSGFYLCAWSPGTQYNEQFFGPGTRLTVL.

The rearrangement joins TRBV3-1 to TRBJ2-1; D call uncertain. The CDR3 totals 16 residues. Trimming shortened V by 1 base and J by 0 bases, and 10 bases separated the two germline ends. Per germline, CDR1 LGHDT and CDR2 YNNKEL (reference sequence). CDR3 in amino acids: CASSQGTASSYNEQFF. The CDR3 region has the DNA TGTGCCAGCAGCCAAGGAACGGCAAGCTCCTACAATGAGCAGTTCTTC.

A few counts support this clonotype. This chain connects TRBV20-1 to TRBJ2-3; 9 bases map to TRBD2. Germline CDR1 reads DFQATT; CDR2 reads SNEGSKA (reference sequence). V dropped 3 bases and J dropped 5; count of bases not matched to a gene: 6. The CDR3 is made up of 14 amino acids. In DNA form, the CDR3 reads TGCAGTGCTAGTGCGGGAGGGCCGAAAGATACGCAGTATTTT. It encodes CSASAGGPKDTQYF.

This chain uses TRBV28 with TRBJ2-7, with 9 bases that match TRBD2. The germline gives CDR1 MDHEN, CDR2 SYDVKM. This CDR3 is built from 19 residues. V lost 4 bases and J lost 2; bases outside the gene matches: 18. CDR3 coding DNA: TGTGCCAGCAGTTCTTACCCTTCTAGCGGGGCCTTGCATCCCTACGAGCAGTACTTC. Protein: CASSSYPSSGALHPYEQYF.